One sample yielded the 26 T cell receptor beta chains listed below, sequenced in a study of radiation and T cells in renal cell carcinoma. Time point defined: blood 4 weeks post-SBRT, at nephrectomy. Treatment of the sample: 15 Gy SBRT to primary tumor, nephrectomy 4 weeks later. Sequenced by immunoSEQ multiplex PCR; TCRdb stores in-frame clones only, minus some. The sample lists over 90,000 clones, 80% to 90% occurring once. Sequencing used blood, obtained from a patient whose treatment included radiotherapy and nephrectomy. The receptors derive from a man in his sixties with renal cell carcinoma.

The sample holds one count of this clone. The chain combines TRBV27 with TRBJ1-1, with 7 bases aligning to TRBD1. V gave up 1 base and J gave up 0 bases; unmatched junction bases: 5. The CDR3 runs 16 residues. Germline CDR1 is MNHEY and CDR2 is SMNVEV (reference sequence). CDR3 DNA sequence: TGTGCCAGCAGTTTATTTCGAGGACAGGTGAACACTGAAGCTTTCTTT. It encodes CASSLFRGQVNTEAFF.

CDR3 protein: CASSDSGVNRFSGANVLTF. The CDR3 region has the DNA TGTGCCAGCAGTGACTCTGGGGTTAACAGGTTCTCTGGGGCCAACGTCCTGACTTTC. This chain links TRBV6-4 with TRBJ2-6; D possibly corresponds to TRBD1 (5 bases). CDR3 size: 19 residues. Trimming stripped 0 bases from V and 0 bases from J, with 15 bases between. Germline loops: CDR1 MRHNA, CDR2 SNTAGT.

The genes are TRBV6-6 and TRBJ1-4, with 8 bases aligning to TRBD1. Trimming cost V 6 bases and J 8 bases; bases outside gene matches: 8. The germline CDR1 and CDR2 sequences are MNHNY and SVGAGI (reference sequence). CDR3 length equals 14 residues. CDR3 DNA sequence: TGTGCCAGCAGCGATCGGGGACAGGCAGAAAAACTGTTTTTT. This encodes CASSDRGQAEKLFF.

V gene TRBV5-1 combines with J gene TRBJ1-1; D ambiguous. Looked up from germline, CDR1 is SGHRS and CDR2 is YFSETQ. Trimming shortened V by 0 bases and J by 0 bases, and 9 bases separated the two germline ends. The length of the CDR3 is 15 residues. The DNA of the CDR3 is TGCGCCAGCAGCTTGGACAGCCCCTTGAACACTGAAGCTTTCTTT. It specifies CASSLDSPLNTEAFF.

The chain has TRBV7-2 and TRBJ1-3; D is uncertain. CDR1 is SGHTA and CDR2 is FQGNSA in the germline V gene. The CDR3 is 16 residues long. With 5 bases removed from V and 5 bases from J, the gap between germline ends came to 19 bases. The CDR3, as DNA: TGTGCCAGCAGCCCGCCCCCGACCTATTTAAGAAACACCATATATTTT. Amino acids: CASSPPPTYLRNTIYF.

This chain connects TRBV18 to TRBJ1-5; no reliable D call. There are 14 residues in the CDR3. CDR1 KGHSH and CDR2 LQKENI come from the germline V gene. V gave up 8 bases and J gave up 7 bases, with 18 bases separating them. The CDR3 coding sequence is TGTGCCAGCACGCGAGAGGGCGAGGGACAGCCCCAGCATTTT. Encoded protein: CASTREGEGQPQHF.

The chain joins TRBV19 to TRBJ2-1; 10 positions match TRBD2. CDR1 LNHDA and CDR2 SQIVND come from the germline V gene (reference sequence). This CDR3 has 18 residues. V shed 4 bases, J shed 1 base, and the junction held 10 bases outside the gene matches. The chain's CDR3 is CASSTGRPSGRSYNEQFF. CDR3 nucleotide sequence: TGTGCCAGTAGTACAGGGCGGCCTAGCGGGAGATCCTACAATGAGCAGTTCTTC.

V and J are TRBV7-3 and TRBJ2-5; a weak D match, TRBD2 (5 bases). The length of the CDR3 is 13 residues. V dropped 2 bases and J dropped 4 bases, with 8 bases sitting between them. The germline V gene encodes CDR1 SGHTA and CDR2 FQGTGA. The CDR3 coding sequence is TGTGCCAGCAGCTTAGGAGCGGTAGAGACCCAGTACTTC. Translated: CASSLGAVETQYF.

The V gene is TRBV5-5, the J gene TRBJ2-4; no definite D call. The germline gives CDR1 SGHKS, CDR2 YYEKEE (reference sequence). This CDR3 has 16 amino acids. Trimming removed 0 bases from V and 8 bases from J, with 18 bases in between. Here the CDR3 reads CASSLASWPMGYIQYF. Written as DNA, the CDR3 is TGTGCCAGCAGCTTGGCCTCATGGCCGATGGGATACATTCAGTACTTC.

The chain combines TRBV11-2 with TRBJ2-2; D call uncertain. This CDR3 has 12 residues. Germline V gene data show CDR1 as SGHAT and CDR2 as FQNNGV. V was clipped by 0 bases and J by 4 bases, with 0 bases between them. The CDR3 nucleotides read TGTGCCAGCAGCTTAGACACCGGGGAGCTGTTTTTT. Its translation: CASSLDTGELFF. The whole variable domain, filled in from reference TRBV11-2 and TRBJ2-2, reads EAGVAQSPRYKIIEKRQSVAFWCNPISGHATLYWYQQILGQGPKLLIQFQNNGVVDDSQLPKDRFSAERLKGVDSTLKIQPAKLEDSAVYLCASSLDTGELFFGEGSRLTVL.

J is TRBJ1-1 and V is TRBV6-5; D unresolved. Trimming pared 1 base from V and 0 bases from J, leaving 9 bases between. In germline, CDR1 is MNHEY, CDR2 SVGAGI. The CDR3 is 15 amino acids. CDR3: CASSYFGIMNTEAFF. The CDR3 bases are TGTGCCAGCAGTTACTTTGGGATAATGAACACTGAAGCTTTCTTT.

The J gene is TRBJ2-5, the V gene TRBV11-3, with 11 bases identical to TRBD2. V lost 5 bases, J lost 3 bases, and 2 bases stayed unmatched. The germline V gene has CDR1 SGHNT and CDR2 YENEEA. This CDR3 contains 14 residues. CDR3 region: CASSPGLAEETQYF. In nucleotides, the CDR3 is TGTGCCAGCAGCCCGGGACTAGCGGAAGAGACCCAGTACTTC.

The rearrangement uses TRBV6-5 and TRBJ2-1, with TRBD2 matching 7 bases. The trim removed 5 bases at V and 7 bases at J, leaving 11 bases unmatched. The CDR3 is 15 residues long. CDR1 MNHEY and CDR2 SVGAGI come from the germline V gene. CDR3 DNA sequence: TGTGCCAGCAGTGGAATGAGGGAGGGCCATAATGAGCAGTTCTTC. Translating gives CASSGMREGHNEQFF.

This chain connects TRBV25-1 to TRBJ1-1, with D maybe TRBD1 (5 bases). The CDR3 extends over 15 amino acids. Per germline, CDR1 MGHDK and CDR2 SYGVNS. The V gene lost 1 base and the J gene lost 0 bases, with 9 bases spanning the gap. The CDR3 loop reads CASSEWRGMNTEAFF. For the CDR3, the DNA is TGTGCCAGCAGTGAATGGAGGGGAATGAACACTGAAGCTTTCTTT.

The chain employs TRBV5-1 and TRBJ2-7, with TRBD2 matching 9 bases. The CDR3 consists of 14 residues. Per germline, CDR1 SGHRS and CDR2 YFSETQ. V was clipped by 4 bases and J by 5 bases; unmatched bases: 7. The CDR3 DNA reads as TGCGCCAGCAGCCCTGGACTAGCGAACGACGAGCAGTACTTC. This translates into CASSPGLANDEQYF.

The chain couples TRBV5-6 to TRBJ1-2; D perhaps matches TRBD1 (6 bases). This CDR3 has 15 amino acids. Germline lookup yields CDR1 SGHDT and CDR2 YYEEEE. V lost 0 bases and J lost 4, with 13 bases in between. The CDR3 sequence is CASSLEPGGPYGYTF. The CDR3 DNA reads as TGTGCCAGCAGCTTGGAGCCGGGGGGCCCCTATGGCTACACCTTC.

The genes are TRBV6-1 and TRBJ1-2; D unresolved. Germline assignment: CDR1 MNHNS and CDR2 SASEGT. This CDR3 is built from 13 residues. The V end lost 8 bases, the J end lost 5 bases, and 15 bases lay between the germline ends. CDR3 in DNA: TGTGCCAGCGCCTTTGAAAATTTTTATGGCTACACCTTC. This sequence encodes CASAFENFYGYTF.

This clone was counted a single time. This chain links TRBV4-3 with TRBJ2-4; D may be TRBD1 (5 bases). The CDR3 consists of 17 residues. Germline V lookup: CDR1 LGHNA, CDR2 YSLEER. V was trimmed by 2 bases and J by 2 bases, leaving 16 bases between them. CDR3 sequence: CASSQSGHFGTKNIQYF. CDR3 nucleotides: TGCGCCAGCAGCCAATCAGGGCACTTCGGAACCAAAAACATTCAGTACTTC.

The chain couples TRBV5-1 to TRBJ2-1; D may be TRBD2 (6 bases). The V end was cut by 4 bases, the J end by 2 bases, with 13 bases between. Germline CDR1 SGHRS, CDR2 YFSETQ. The CDR3 runs 15 residues. The CDR3 coding sequence is TGCGCCAGCAGCGGGGGGAGAACGGCCTACAATGAGCAGTTCTTC. Its protein product is CASSGGRTAYNEQFF.

V and J are TRBV5-6 and TRBJ2-4, with D possibly TRBD1 on 8 matching bases. V was cut by 4 bases and J by 0 bases, with 20 bases left in between. This CDR3 has 18 residues. Per germline, CDR1 SGHDT and CDR2 YYEEEE. The CDR3: CASSIGTGLEIAKNIQYF. For the CDR3, the DNA is TGTGCCAGCAGCATAGGGACAGGACTAGAGATAGCCAAAAACATTCAGTACTTC.

V usage is TRBV14 and J usage is TRBJ2-1, with unresolved D. The CDR3 is 16 residues long. Germline V gene data show CDR1 as SGHDN and CDR2 as FVKESK. Trimming shortened V by 1 base and J by 7 bases, and 17 bases separated the two germline ends. The CDR3 DNA sequence: TGTGCCAGCAGCCAAGTAGGTTTAGTCGCCGTGAATGAGCAGTTCTTC. Translation gives CASSQVGLVAVNEQFF.

This rearrangement joins TRBV4-1 to TRBJ2-3; 8 bases line up with TRBD2. The CDR3 is 17 amino acids. Looked up from germline, CDR1 is MGHRA and CDR2 is YSYEKL. V was pared by 1 base and J by 2 bases, with 8 bases of the junction left unmatched. The CDR3 nucleotides read TGCGCCAGCAGCCAAGCGGCTAGCGGGCAATACACAGATACGCAGTATTTT. The encoded protein is CASSQAASGQYTDTQYF.

The rearrangement uses TRBV6-6 and TRBJ2-7; no reliable D call. The CDR3 loop spans 11 amino acids. CDR1 and CDR2 from the germline V gene are MNHNY and SVGAGI (reference sequence). V was trimmed by 5 bases and J by 5 bases, leaving 7 bases between them. CDR3 protein: CASSRVDEQYF. In nucleotides, the CDR3 is TGTGCCAGCAGTCGGGTGGACGAGCAGTACTTC.

This clone was recorded once. The rearrangement links TRBV2 to TRBJ2-7; 7 bases agree with TRBD1. Unmatched junction bases numbered 5, after V lost 6 bases and J lost 3 bases. This CDR3 has 13 amino acids. CDR1 is SNHLY and CDR2 is FYNNEI in the germline V gene. The CDR3 sequence is CASSWDSFYEQYF. For the CDR3, the DNA is TGTGCCAGCAGCTGGGACAGCTTCTACGAGCAGTACTTC. The full variable domain, in which reference TRBV2 and TRBJ2-7 provide the parts outside the CDR3, is EPEVTQTPSHQVTQMGQEVILRCVPISNHLYFYWYRQILGQKVEFLVSFYNNEISEKSEIFDDQFSVERPDGSNFTLKIRSTKLEDSAMYFCASSWDSFYEQYFGPGTRLTVT.

The chain carries TRBV7-2 and TRBJ1-4, with 10 bases lining up with TRBD1. The CDR3 length is 16 residues. After removal of 0 bases from V and 11 bases from J, the junction contained 9 bases not matched to a gene. Germline-derived CDR1 and CDR2 are SGHTA and FQGNSA. The CDR3 nucleotides read TGTGCCAGCAGCTTAGCGTACCGGACAGGGGGGAATAAACTGTTTTTT. Protein sequence: CASSLAYRTGGNKLFF.

The gene calls are TRBV14 and TRBJ1-4, with D tentatively TRBD1 (5 bases). V gave up 1 base and J gave up 4 bases, with 13 bases separating them. The CDR3 is 16 residues long. Germline V gene data show CDR1 as SGHDN and CDR2 as FVKESK. CDR3 sequence (DNA): TGTGCCAGCAGCCAAGTCTCAGGGCCCCGTAATGAAAAACTGTTTTTT. Residues: CASSQVSGPRNEKLFF. Looking up the rest from reference TRBV14 and TRBJ1-4 gives the full variable domain: EAGVTQFPSHSVIEKGQTVTLRCDPISGHDNLYWYRRVMGKEIKFLLHFVKESKQDESGMPNNRFLAERTGGTYSTLKVQPAELEDSGVYFCASSQVSGPRNEKLFFGSGTQLSVL.